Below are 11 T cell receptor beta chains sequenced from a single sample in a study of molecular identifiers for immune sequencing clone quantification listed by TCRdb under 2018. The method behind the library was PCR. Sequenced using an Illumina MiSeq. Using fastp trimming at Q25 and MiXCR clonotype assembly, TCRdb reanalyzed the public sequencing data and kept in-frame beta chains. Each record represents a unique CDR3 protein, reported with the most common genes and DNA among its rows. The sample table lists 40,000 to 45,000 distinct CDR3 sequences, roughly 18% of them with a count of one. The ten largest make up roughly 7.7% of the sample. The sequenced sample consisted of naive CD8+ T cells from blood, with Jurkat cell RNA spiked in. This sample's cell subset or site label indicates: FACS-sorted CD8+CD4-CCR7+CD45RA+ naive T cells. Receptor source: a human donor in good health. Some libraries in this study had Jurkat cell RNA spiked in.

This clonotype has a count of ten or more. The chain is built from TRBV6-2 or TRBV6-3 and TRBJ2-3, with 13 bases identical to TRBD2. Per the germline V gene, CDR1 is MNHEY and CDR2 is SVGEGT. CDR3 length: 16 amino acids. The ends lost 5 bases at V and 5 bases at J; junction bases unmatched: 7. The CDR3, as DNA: TGTGCCAGCAGTCAAGGACTAGCGGGAGTGGTAGATACGCAGTATTTT. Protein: CASSQGLAGVVDTQYF.

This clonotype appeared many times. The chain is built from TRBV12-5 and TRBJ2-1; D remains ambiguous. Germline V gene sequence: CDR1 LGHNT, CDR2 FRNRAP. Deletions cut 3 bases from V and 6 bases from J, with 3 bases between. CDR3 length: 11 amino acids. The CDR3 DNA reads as TGTGCTAGTGGTTTTTTCAATGAGCAGTTCTTC. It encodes CASGFFNEQFF.

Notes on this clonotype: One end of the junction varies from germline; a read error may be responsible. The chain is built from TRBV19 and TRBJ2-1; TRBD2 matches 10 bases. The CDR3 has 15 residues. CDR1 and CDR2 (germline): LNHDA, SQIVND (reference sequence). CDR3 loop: CASSLSGRAVNKQFF. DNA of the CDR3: TGTGCCAGTAGTCTGAGCGGGAGGGCTGTCAATAAGCAGTTCTTC. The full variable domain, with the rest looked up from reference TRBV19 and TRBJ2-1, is DGGITQSPKYLFRKEGQNVTLSCEQNLNHDAMYWYRQDPGQGLRLIYYSQIVNDFQKGDIAEGYSVSREKKESFPLTVTSAQKNPTAFYLCASSLSGRAVNKQFFGPGTRLTVL.

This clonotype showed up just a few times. The CDR3 sequence: CASSVASRPPWDTQYF. Here the CDR3 DNA reads TGTGCCAGCAGCGTAGCGTCCCGACCACCGTGGGATACGCAGTATTTT. The chain couples TRBV9 to TRBJ2-3; D call uncertain. Trimming took 0 bases from V and 6 from J, leaving 17 bases between them. This CDR3 spans 16 amino acids. Germline V lookup: CDR1 SGDLS, CDR2 YYNGEE.

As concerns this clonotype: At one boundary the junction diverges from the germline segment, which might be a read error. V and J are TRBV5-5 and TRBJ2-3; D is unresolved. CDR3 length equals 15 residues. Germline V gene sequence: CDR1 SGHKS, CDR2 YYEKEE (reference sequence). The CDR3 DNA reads TGTGCCAGCAGCTTGTTTTGGGGTGGAACAGATAAGCAGTATTTT. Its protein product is CASSLFWGGTDKQYF.

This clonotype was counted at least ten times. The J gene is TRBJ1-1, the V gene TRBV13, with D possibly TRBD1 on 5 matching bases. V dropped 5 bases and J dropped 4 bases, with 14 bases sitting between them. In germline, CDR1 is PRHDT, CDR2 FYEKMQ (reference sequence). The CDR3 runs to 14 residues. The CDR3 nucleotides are TGTGCCAGCAGCCACAGGTCACCGGGCACTGAAGCTTTCTTT. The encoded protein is CASSHRSPGTEAFF.

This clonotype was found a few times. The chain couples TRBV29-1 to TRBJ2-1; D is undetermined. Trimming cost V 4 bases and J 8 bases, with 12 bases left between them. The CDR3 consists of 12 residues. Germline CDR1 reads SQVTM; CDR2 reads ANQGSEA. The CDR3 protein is CSVVEDLDEQFF. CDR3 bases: TGCAGCGTTGTAGAGGATCTCGATGAGCAGTTCTTC.

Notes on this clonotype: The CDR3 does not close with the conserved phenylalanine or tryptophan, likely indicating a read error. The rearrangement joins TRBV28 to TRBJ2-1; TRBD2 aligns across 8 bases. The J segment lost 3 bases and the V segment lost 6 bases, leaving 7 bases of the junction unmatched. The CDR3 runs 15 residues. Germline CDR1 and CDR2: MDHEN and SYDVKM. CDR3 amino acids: CASRSGGPSYNEQFL. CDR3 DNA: TGTGCCAGCAGATCGGGAGGGCCCAGCTACAATGAGCAGTTCCTC.

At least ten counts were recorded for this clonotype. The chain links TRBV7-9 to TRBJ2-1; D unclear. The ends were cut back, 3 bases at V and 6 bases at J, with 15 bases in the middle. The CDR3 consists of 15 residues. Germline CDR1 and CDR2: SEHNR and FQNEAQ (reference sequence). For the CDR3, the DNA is TGTGCCAGCAGCTTGTGGCCGAACCTGACCAATGAGCAGTTCTTC. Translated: CASSLWPNLTNEQFF.

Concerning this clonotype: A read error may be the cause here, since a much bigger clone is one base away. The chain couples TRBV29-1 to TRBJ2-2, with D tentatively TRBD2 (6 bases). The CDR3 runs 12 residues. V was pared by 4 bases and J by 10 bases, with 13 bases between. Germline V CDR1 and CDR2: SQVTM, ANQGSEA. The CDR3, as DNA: TGCAGCGTTGGAGGAGGGAACGAGGAGCTGTTTTTT. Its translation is CSVGGGNEELFF.

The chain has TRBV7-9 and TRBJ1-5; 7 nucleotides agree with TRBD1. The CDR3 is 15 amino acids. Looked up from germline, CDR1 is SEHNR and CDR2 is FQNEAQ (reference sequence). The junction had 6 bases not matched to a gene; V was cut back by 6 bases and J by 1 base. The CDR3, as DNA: TGTGCCAGCAGTTTCGGACAGGCGAGCAATCAGCCCCAGCATTTT. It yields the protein CASSFGQASNQPQHF.